Below, 6 T cell receptor beta chains from the same sample are listed, as sequenced in a study of T cells in women clearing cervical HPV infection. The repertoire was sequenced with immunoSEQ multiplex PCR; TCRdb's copy has only in-frame clones and lacks some. The repertoire table contains 20,000 to 25,000 clones. The source material was blood buffy coat. The source of these receptors is a woman aged 18 to 69 with a cervical HPV16 infection that either progressed to CIN3+ or cleared (not recorded which).

As regards this clone: The read finishes 3 residues shy of the CDR3 end, and the germline J gene is used to complete it. The gene calls are TRBV7-9 and TRBJ1-2; D is ambiguous. Germline V gives CDR1 SEHNR, CDR2 FQNEAQ (reference sequence). The CDR3 extends over 15 amino acids. CDR3 DNA, as far as it was read: TGTGCCAGCAGCCCAGGACTAGCCTCCTACAATGAC. It encodes CASSPGLASYND. From start to end, the CDR3 is CASSPGLASYNDYTF.

With regard to this clone: The CDR3 end is not reached by the read, which stops 3 residues before it; the germline J gene fills it in. The chain is built from TRBV7-8 and TRBJ1-2; 7 bases fit TRBD1. The CDR3 is 13 amino acids. The germline CDR1 and CDR2 sequences are SGHVS and FQNEAQ. The chain's CDR3 is CATNRDSYNDYTF. CDR3 bases read: TGTGCCACCAATAGGGACAGCTATAATGAC.

Concerning this clone: The CDR3 is cut off 3 residues early in the read; its end comes from the germline J gene. The chain employs TRBV5-1 and TRBJ2-5; 9 bases fit TRBD1. Trimming took 3 bases from V and 5 from J; bases not matched to a gene: 11. CDR3 size: 16 residues. Germline loops: CDR1 SGHRS, CDR2 YFSETQ. The DNA read from the CDR3 is TGCGCCAGCAGCTCTAAACCGGGACAGGGTTTCGAGACC. Protein product: CASSSKPGQGFET. In full, the CDR3 is CASSSKPGQGFETQYF.

On this clone: The sequence runs out 3 residues before the end of the CDR3; the remainder is reconstructed from the germline J gene. V is TRBV5-4 and J is TRBJ1-3; D is perhaps TRBD1 (5 bases). From germline, CDR1 is SGHNT and CDR2 YYREEE (reference sequence). This CDR3 is built from 14 residues. The germline V and J ends were trimmed by 2 bases and 0 bases, with 6 bases remaining between them. CDR3 amino acids: CASSLQDSGNTIYF. Incomplete CDR3 DNA: TGTGCCAGCAGCTTACAGGACTCTGGAAACACC. The full variable domain, rest sourced from reference TRBV5-4 and TRBJ1-3, is ETGVTQSPTHLIKTRGQQVTLRCSSQSGHNTVSWYQQALGQGPQFIFQYYREEENGRGNFPPRFSGLQFPNYSSELNVNALELDDSALYLCASSLQDSGNTIYFGEGSWLTVV.

About this clone itself: The read ends 3 residues before the CDR3 terminus; that terminus is restored from the germline J gene. The chain is built from TRBV9 and TRBJ2-3, with 7 positions matching TRBD1. Germline-derived CDR1 and CDR2 are SGDLS and YYNGEE. Trimming cost V 7 bases and J 3 bases; bases outside gene matches: 11. The CDR3 is 15 residues long. The sequenced part of the CDR3 DNA is TGTGCCAGCGCCGCGACAGGGATGGGGACAGATACG. Amino acids: CASAATGMGTDT. The complete CDR3 protein is CASAATGMGTDTQYF.

Of note for this clone: The CDR3 end lies 3 residues beyond the end of the read and is filled in from the germline J gene. V gene TRBV20-1 combines with J gene TRBJ2-1; 9 bases match TRBD1. The V gene end was trimmed by 1 base and the J gene end by 5 bases; junction bases not matched to a gene: 6. CDR3 length: 15 amino acids. CDR1 is DFQATT and CDR2 is SNEGSKA in the germline V gene (reference sequence). This CDR3 is CSARARGQGNNEQFF. The covered CDR3 bases are TGCAGTGCTAGAGCCCGGGGACAGGGCAACAATGAG.